The 8 T cell receptor beta chains given below trace back to one sample, sequenced in a study of immune cell composition in non-small cell lung cancer. Normal lung was sampled as far from the tumour as possible, at least 3 cm. Profiled with immunoSEQ multiplex PCR; TCRdb holds only in-frame clones, not every one. The sample comprises 2,800 or so clones, 60% to 85% of which are singletons, and approximately 16% rests with the top ten. Sequenced sample: non-adjacent lung tissue. The source of these receptors is a human donor with non-small cell lung cancer.

This clone has more than one count but fewer than ten. The chain combines TRBV9 with TRBJ2-5; D not resolved. Trimming shortened V by 2 bases and J by 2 bases, and 7 bases separated the two germline ends. The CDR3 runs to 13 residues. Germline CDR1 SGDLS, CDR2 YYNGEE. CDR3 sequence (DNA): TGTGCCAGCAGCGTTCAGGATCAAGAGACCCAGTACTTC. It specifies CASSVQDQETQYF.

This sequence joins TRBV6-6 and TRBJ2-6, with D perhaps matching TRBD1 (6 bases). CDR3 length: 15 amino acids. The germline V gene has CDR1 MNHNY and CDR2 SVGAGI (reference sequence). With 5 bases removed from V and 1 base from J, the gap between germline ends came to 9 bases. CDR3 in DNA: TGTGCCAGCAGTCACGGGACATCTGGGGCCAACGTCCTGACTTTC. This sequence encodes CASSHGTSGANVLTF.

The chain links TRBV28 to TRBJ1-4; 7 bases line up with TRBD1. The CDR3 runs to 16 residues. The V segment lost 6 bases and the J segment 6 bases; nucleotides outside the gene matches: 13. Germline values: CDR1 MDHEN, CDR2 SYDVKM. The CDR3 DNA sequence: TGTGCCAGCAGCCTCACCAGACAGGGTGTTCATGAAAAACTGTTTTTT. It codes for CASSLTRQGVHEKLFF.

The chain couples TRBV5-6 to TRBJ1-1; no reliable D call. The CDR3 consists of 13 residues. Trimming took off 1 base at V and 0 bases at J, with 4 bases between the two ends. The germline V gene encodes CDR1 SGHDT and CDR2 YYEEEE. The CDR3 DNA sequence: TGTGCCAGCAGCTTGTATGTGAACACTGAAGCTTTCTTT. Protein sequence: CASSLYVNTEAFF.

V gene TRBV4-3 combines with J gene TRBJ1-2; 7 positions agree with TRBD1. V shed 4 bases and J 3 bases; nucleotides not matched to a gene: 8. The CDR3 covers 15 residues. CDR1 LGHNA and CDR2 YSLEER come from the germline V gene. CDR3 amino acids: CASSPLGQRDYGYTF. The CDR3 nucleotides read TGCGCCAGCAGCCCTCTGGGACAGAGAGACTATGGCTACACCTTC.

This chain joins TRBV2 and TRBJ2-5; 10 bases agree with TRBD2. This CDR3 comprises 13 residues. Looked up from germline, CDR1 is SNHLY and CDR2 is FYNNEI. Trimming at V came to 4 bases and at J to 4 bases, leaving 0 bases not matched to a gene. The chain's CDR3 is CASSGLAGETQYF. The CDR3 DNA is TGTGCCAGCAGTGGACTAGCGGGAGAGACCCAGTACTTC.

The chain joins TRBV20-1 to TRBJ2-5; D unresolved. Per germline, CDR1 DFQATT and CDR2 SNEGSKA (reference sequence). The V gene lost 7 bases and the J gene lost 0 bases, with 6 bases spanning the gap. This CDR3 comprises 11 residues. CDR3 DNA sequence: TGCAGTGAACTTAACCAAGAGACCCAGTACTTC. It specifies CSELNQETQYF.

This sequence joins TRBV6-5 and TRBJ2-2; 7 nucleotides line up with TRBD1. Losses at the gene ends were 6 bases for V and 5 bases for J; bases not matched to a gene: 9. This CDR3 comprises 15 residues. In germline, CDR1 is MNHEY, CDR2 SVGAGI. The CDR3 region has the DNA TGTGCCAGCAGACAACAACAGGGGAGTACCGGGGAGCTGTTTTTT. Amino acids: CASRQQQGSTGELFF.